The rows below give T cell receptor beta chains drawn from one sample of a study of cytomegalovirus exposure and HLA in healthy donors. Method: immunoSEQ multiplex PCR; TCRdb's copy keeps in-frame clones and lacks some. The sample lists 200,000 or so clones, roughly 88% occurring once. Sample: PBMCs. All receptors come from a woman younger than 45 in good health and CMV-seropositive. CDR3s include the opening cysteine and the closing phenylalanine or tryptophan. Each record gives: D gene, clone size, J gene, V gene, CDR3 DNA, CDR3 protein. The D gene is left open where the match is weak. Some rows mark clone size as missing; the rest say once, few, many or name a class of expanded clone.

TRBD1	NA	TRBJ2-7	TRBV2	TGTGCCGGCCGGACAGGGGCATTCTACGAGCAGTACTTC	CAGRTGAFYEQYF
NA	NA	TRBJ1-1	TRBV9	TGTGCCAGCAGCGCCGGACAGCTGAACACTGAAGCTTTCTTT	CASSAGQLNTEAFF
TRBD1	NA	TRBJ2-1	TRBV19	TGTGCCAGTAGTTTACAGGGGGCAGCGTACAATGAGCAGTTCTTC	CASSLQGAAYNEQFF
NA	NA	TRBJ2-1	TRBV6-1	TGTGCCAGCAGTAGCCCCCCCTACAATGAGCAGTTCTTC	CASSSPPYNEQFF
NA	NA	TRBJ2-2	TRBV5-1	TGCGCCAGCAGCTTGAATAGTGGCGGGGTGAACACCGGGGAGCTGTTTTTT	CASSLNSGGVNTGELFF
TRBD1	NA	TRBJ2-1	TRBV5-1	TGCGCCAGCAGCTTGGCCTCTGGGACAGGGAGCGGGAATGAGCAGTTCTTC	CASSLASGTGSGNEQFF
TRBD2	NA	TRBJ2-1	TRBV7-6	TGTGCCAGCAGCTTAAGCGGGACCGAGAATGAGCAGTTCTTC	CASSLSGTENEQFF
NA	NA	TRBJ2-3	TRBV11-1	TGTGCCAGCAGCCCGAGGGATACGCAGTATTTT	CASSPRDTQYF
NA	NA	TRBJ2-3	TRBV6-5	TGTGCCAGCAGTTACTCGACGGGAGCGGGTGATACGCAGTATTTT	CASSYSTGAGDTQYF
NA	NA	TRBJ2-1	TRBV12-5	TGTGCTAGTGGTTTCAGGGTAAACTCCTACAATGAGCAGTTCTTC	CASGFRVNSYNEQFF
NA	NA	TRBJ1-2	TRBV20-1	TGCAGTGCTTTGACAGACTATGGCTACACCTTC	CSALTDYGYTF
TRBD1	NA	TRBJ1-5	TRBV7-9	TGTGCCAGCAGCTTAGACGACAGGGATAATCAGCCCCAGCATTTT	CASSLDDRDNQPQHF
NA	NA	TRBJ2-3	TRBV6-5	TGTGCCAGCAGTTACTCCCCTTCTTCAGACACAGATACGCAGTATTTT	CASSYSPSSDTDTQYF
NA	NA	TRBJ1-1	TRBV30	TGTGCCTGGAGTCTCCCACCCAGAGCTTTCTTT	CAWSLPPRAFF
NA	NA	TRBJ2-7	TRBV5-6	TGTGCCAGCAGCTTGAGGTCGAGGAATAAGTACGAGCAGTACTTC	CASSLRSRNKYEQYF
NA	NA	TRBJ1-2	TRBV5-1	TGCGCCAGCAGCGGTCTGGACAGTCGATATGGCTACACCTTC	CASSGLDSRYGYTF
NA	NA	TRBJ1-1	TRBV11-3	TGTGCCAGCAGCGCCGGGCGGGGGCAGGACACTGAAGCTTTCTTT	CASSAGRGQDTEAFF
NA	NA	TRBJ2-5	TRBV7-3	TGTGCCAGCAGCCTACCACCCGCCGAGACCCAGTACTTC	CASSLPPAETQYF
TRBD1	NA	TRBJ2-7	TRBV5-1	TGCGCCAGCAGCTTCCGGGACAGGGGGGACGAGCAGTACTTC	CASSFRDRGDEQYF
NA	NA	TRBJ2-3	TRBV28	TGTGCCAGCAGTTATTCTAGCACAGATACGCAGTATTTT	CASSYSSTDTQYF
TRBD1	NA	TRBJ1-1	TRBV27	TGTGCCAGCAGTTTAATGGGACAGGGGGCACAAGCTTTCTTT	CASSLMGQGAQAFF
TRBD1	NA	TRBJ2-1	TRBV29-1	TGCAGCGTTGGGGAGACAGGGTCGGATGAGCAGTTCTTC	CSVGETGSDEQFF
NA	NA	TRBJ2-1	TRBV19	TGTGCCAGTAGTATAGTAGCGCGTGAGCAGTTCTTC	CASSIVAREQFF
NA	NA	TRBJ2-2	TRBV28	TGTGCCAGCAGTTTAGCGGGAACTTACACCGGGGAGCTGTTTTTT	CASSLAGTYTGELFF
TRBD2	few	TRBJ2-2	TRBV7-3	TGTGCCAGCAGCACCTCGGGGGGAGCCCACACCGGGGAGCTGTTTTTT	CASSTSGGAHTGELFF
TRBD1	NA	TRBJ2-7	TRBV29-1	TGCAGCGTTGATTCGCCAGGGGGCCCCGAGCAGTACTTC	CSVDSPGGPEQYF
NA	NA	TRBJ1-1	TRBV27	TGTGCCAGCAGTTTCCGTCGGGGTGAAGCTTTCTTT	CASSFRRGEAFF
NA	NA	TRBJ1-5	TRBV6-1	TGTGCCAGCAGTGAATATAGCAATCAGCCCCAGCATTTT	CASSEYSNQPQHF
NA	many	TRBJ2-7	TRBV5-8	TGTGCCAGCAGCTTGCAGGGAAAGCAGTACTTC	CASSLQGKQYF
TRBD2	NA	TRBJ2-7	TRBV5-1	TGCGCCAGCAGCGTCTCCGGGACTAGCGGGATCCGAAGCTCCTACGAGCAGTACTTC	CASSVSGTSGIRSSYEQYF
TRBD1	NA	TRBJ1-4	TRBV27	TGTGCCAGCACCGCCTGGGACAGGGTCGGGGAAAAACTGTTTTTT	CASTAWDRVGEKLFF
TRBD1	NA	TRBJ2-1	TRBV7-8	TGTGCCAGCAGCGGCAGGACAGGAGGCATTTACAATGAGCAGTTCTTC	CASSGRTGGIYNEQFF
NA	NA	TRBJ1-1	TRBV29-1	TGCAGCGGTTTGTGGGGGCACACTGAAGCTTTCTTT	CSGLWGHTEAFF
NA	NA	TRBJ1-1	TRBV30	TGTGCCTGGAGTGTAGGGAGTCGGACGAACACTGAAGCTTTCTTT	CAWSVGSRTNTEAFF
NA	NA	TRBJ2-5	TRBV5-1	TGCGCCAGCAGCTTGGCCAAAAGGTCTGGGTTGGAGGCCCAGTACTTC	CASSLAKRSGLEAQYF
TRBD2	NA	TRBJ2-7	TRBV29-1	TGCAGCGTTGAATCCGCAGCCGGGACTAGCGGATACGAGCAGTACTTC	CSVESAAGTSGYEQYF
NA	NA	TRBJ1-2	TRBV29-1	TGCAGCGTTTTGACTGCCAACTATGGCTACACCTTC	CSVLTANYGYTF
NA	once	TRBJ1-1	TRBV6-5	TGTGCCAGCAGTTACGGTGGGGTTGGAGGAACTGAAGCTTTCTTT	CASSYGGVGGTEAFF
NA	NA	TRBJ2-2	TRBV7-6	TGTGCCAGCAGCTTACCCCCCGGGAGCGGGGAGCTGTTTTTT	CASSLPPGSGELFF
NA	NA	TRBJ2-3	TRBV30	TGTGCCTGGAGTCAGGGGGGCTGGACAGATACGCAGTATTTT	CAWSQGGWTDTQYF
TRBD2	NA	TRBJ2-7	TRBV6-6	TGTGCCAGCAGTCACACGGGGGGGAGCTCCTACGAGCAGTACTTC	CASSHTGGSSYEQYF
NA	few	TRBJ1-2	TRBV28	TGTGCCAGCAGCTTACAGGGTCATGGCTACACCTTC	CASSLQGHGYTF
TRBD2	NA	TRBJ2-1	TRBV7-2	TGTGCCAGCAGCTTAGTAGCGGGAATCCCCAATGAGCAGTTCTTC	CASSLVAGIPNEQFF
TRBD1	NA	TRBJ1-5	TRBV6-6	TGTGCCAGCAGTAGACAGGGGGCCAGCAATCAGCCCCAGCATTTT	CASSRQGASNQPQHF
TRBD1	NA	TRBJ2-7	TRBV4-2	TGTGCCAGCAGCCCCCTAGGGGGCCCGAGCTCCTACGAGCAGTACTTC	CASSPLGGPSSYEQYF
NA	NA	TRBJ1-3	TRBV15	TGTGCCACCAGCAGAGATCCGGCAGGGAGGGACACCATATATTTT	CATSRDPAGRDTIYF
NA	NA	TRBJ2-7	TRBV6-5	TGTGCCAGCAGCCCCCCGGGCAGGGTCGCCTACGAGCAGTACTTC	CASSPPGRVAYEQYF
NA	NA	TRBJ2-7	TRBV27	TGTGCCAGCAGTTCGGCAGGCCCTTACGAGCAGTACTTC	CASSSAGPYEQYF
NA	NA	TRBJ2-5	TRBV20-1	TGCAGTGCTAGCTTCAGGGCCATTCAATACTTC	CSASFRAIQYF
NA	NA	TRBJ1-2	TRBV6-5	TGTGCCAGCAGTTACTCGAATATAGGAGAGGGCTACACCTTC	CASSYSNIGEGYTF
NA	NA	TRBJ2-3	TRBV5-1	TGCGCCAGCAGCTTACTGTCAGATACGCAGTATTTT	CASSLLSDTQYF
TRBD1	NA	TRBJ1-1	TRBV7-6	TGTGCCAGCAGCCGGACAGGGCGCACTGAAGCTTTCTTT	CASSRTGRTEAFF
TRBD2	NA	TRBJ2-1	TRBV9	TGTGCCAGCAGCCCGGGACTAGCGGGAGTAGTAGGATACAATGAGCAGTTCTTC	CASSPGLAGVVGYNEQFF
TRBD1	NA	TRBJ1-5	TRBV6-5	TGTGCCAGCAGAAGACAGGGGTCCAGCAATCAGCCCCAGCATTTT	CASRRQGSSNQPQHF
TRBD2	NA	TRBJ2-5	TRBV19	TGTGCCAGTAGTCGTCTGGGAGGGTCTCGGGAGACCCAGTACTTC	CASSRLGGSRETQYF
NA	once	TRBJ2-1	TRBV19	TGTGCCAGTAAGGGGGGGGACAATGAGCAGTTCTTC	CASKGGDNEQFF
NA	NA	TRBJ2-5	TRBV30	TGTGCCTGGAGTACCTTCCCGTCGGGGACCCAGTACTTC	CAWSTFPSGTQYF
TRBD2	NA	TRBJ2-1	TRBV5-4	TGTGCCAGCAGCTTGGATCGGGCGGGAGTCTACAATGAGCAGTTCTTC	CASSLDRAGVYNEQFF
TRBD1	NA	TRBJ1-3	TRBV5-8	TGTGCCAGCAGCCCGAACTTGCTGACAGGGGGAAACACCATATATTTT	CASSPNLLTGGNTIYF